What follows are 12 T cell receptor beta chains derived from one specimen sequenced in a study of control samples from healthy donors and cancer patients. TCRdb's copy holds only in-frame clones and misses some; the assay was immunoSEQ multiplex PCR. Of about 6,700 clones listed, over 60% were seen once; the top ten hold 16%. The sequenced sample was formalin-fixed, paraffin-embedded tissue. Source of these receptors: a male donor with melanoma.

A few counts support this clone. The chain recombines TRBV21-1 with TRBJ1-3; TRBD1 is taken as the D call from the table, unchecked against the DNA. TRBV21-1 is flagged as a pseudogene. CDR3 length: 16 residues. The CDR3 protein is CASSNGTVYSGNTIYF. CDR3 nucleotide sequence: TGTGCCAGCAGCAACGGGACAGTCTACTCTGGAAACACCATATATTTT.

This clone was observed a single time. This chain uses TRBV7-6 with TRBJ1-6, with TRBD1 identical over 7 bases. V was pared by 5 bases and J by 7 bases, with 5 bases of the junction left unmatched. Germline V lookup: CDR1 SGHVS, CDR2 FNYEAQ. The CDR3 has 14 amino acids. CDR3 bases: TGTGCCAGCAGCCCCGGGACAGTCAATTCACCCCTCCACTTT. It translates to CASSPGTVNSPLHF.

Sample share makes this clone medium-sized. The rearrangement uses TRBV28 and TRBJ1-1, with D possibly TRBD1 on 6 matching bases. The CDR3 length is 16 residues. The germline V gene has CDR1 MDHEN and CDR2 SYDVKM. The germline V and J ends were trimmed by 6 bases and 9 bases, with 26 bases remaining between them. The CDR3 region is CASSPHLQGRLVKAFF. CDR3 coding DNA: TGTGCCAGCAGCCCCCACTTACAGGGTAGGTTGGTTAAAGCTTTCTTT.

The chain combines TRBV4-1 with TRBJ2-7, with D tentatively TRBD1 (6 bases). With 3 bases removed from V and 1 base from J, the gap between germline ends came to 28 bases. CDR1 and CDR2 (germline): MGHRA, YSYEKL. The CDR3 length is 20 residues. This CDR3 is CASSQAQPLGRQGISYEQYF. For the CDR3, the DNA is TGCGCCAGCAGCCAGGCGCAACCCCTGGGGCGGCAGGGGATTTCCTACGAGCAGTACTTC.

The chain links TRBV19 to TRBJ1-2; TRBD1 might be the D (5 bases). V gave up 5 bases and J gave up 4 bases, with 11 bases separating them. Germline CDR1 reads LNHDA; CDR2 reads SQIVND (reference sequence). CDR3 length equals 13 residues. CDR3 loop: CASSPRTLYGYTF. The DNA of the CDR3 is TGTGCCAGTAGTCCGAGGACACTCTATGGCTACACCTTC.

The chain carries TRBV19 and TRBJ1-5; D might be TRBD1 (6 bases). The CDR3 has 16 residues. Trimming pared 5 bases from V and 3 bases from J, leaving 17 bases between. CDR1 and CDR2 from the germline V gene are LNHDA and SQIVND (reference sequence). The CDR3 DNA reads TGTGCCAGTAGTGCTCAGCAGGGGTGGACCAATCAGCCCCAGCATTTT. Its protein is CASSAQQGWTNQPQHF.

The chain joins TRBV7-2 to TRBJ2-6; 8 nucleotides line up with TRBD1. Germline V gives CDR1 SGHTA, CDR2 FQGNSA. V was clipped by 1 base and J by 4 bases; unmatched bases: 9. This CDR3 has 18 residues. In DNA, the CDR3 is TGTGCCAGCAGCTTAGGTTGGACAGGGTTACCCGGGGCCAACGTCCTGACTTTC. Translated: CASSLGWTGLPGANVLTF.

J is TRBJ1-6 and V is TRBV5-4; no clear D gene. Germline V CDR1 and CDR2: SGHNT, YYREEE (reference sequence). V gave up 5 bases and J gave up 7 bases, with 22 bases separating them. This CDR3 spans 17 amino acids. The CDR3 region is CASSPTGAGLQNSPLHF. CDR3 DNA sequence: TGTGCCAGCAGTCCCACGGGCGCGGGCCTGCAAAATTCACCCCTCCACTTT.

The V and J genes are TRBV2 and TRBJ1-4; D not resolved. V lost 7 bases and J lost 1, with 7 bases in between. Germline loops: CDR1 SNHLY, CDR2 FYNNEI. CDR3 length: 13 residues. This CDR3 is CASIGLTNEKLFF. In nucleotides, the CDR3 is TGTGCCAGCATCGGCTTAACTAATGAAAAACTGTTTTTT.

This CDR3 reads CASSFYNMNTEAFF. DNA for the CDR3: TGCGCCAGCAGCTTCTACAACATGAACACTGAAGCTTTCTTT. The rearrangement joins TRBV5-1 to TRBJ1-1; D ambiguous. The V end lost 2 bases, the J end lost 0 bases, and 8 bases lay between the germline ends. This CDR3 is 14 amino acids long. Germline V lookup: CDR1 SGHRS, CDR2 YFSETQ.

The chain has TRBV13 and TRBJ1-2; TRBD1 agrees at 9 bases. J lost 0 bases, V lost 3 bases, and 2 bases had no gene match. Germline V gene data show CDR1 as PRHDT and CDR2 as FYEKMQ (reference sequence). CDR3 length equals 15 residues. The DNA of the CDR3 is TGTGCCAGCAGCTTTCGACAGGGGGCTAACTATGGCTACACCTTC. As protein: CASSFRQGANYGYTF.

This chain uses TRBV7-9 with TRBJ1-1; TRBD1 might be the D (5 bases). Germline CDR1 reads SEHNR; CDR2 reads FQNEAQ (reference sequence). The CDR3 is 16 residues long. Trimming took off 5 bases at V and 1 base at J, with 17 bases between the two ends. This CDR3 reads CASSPMTVQGNTEAFF. The CDR3 region has the DNA TGTGCCAGCAGCCCGATGACAGTCCAGGGGAACACTGAAGCTTTCTTT.